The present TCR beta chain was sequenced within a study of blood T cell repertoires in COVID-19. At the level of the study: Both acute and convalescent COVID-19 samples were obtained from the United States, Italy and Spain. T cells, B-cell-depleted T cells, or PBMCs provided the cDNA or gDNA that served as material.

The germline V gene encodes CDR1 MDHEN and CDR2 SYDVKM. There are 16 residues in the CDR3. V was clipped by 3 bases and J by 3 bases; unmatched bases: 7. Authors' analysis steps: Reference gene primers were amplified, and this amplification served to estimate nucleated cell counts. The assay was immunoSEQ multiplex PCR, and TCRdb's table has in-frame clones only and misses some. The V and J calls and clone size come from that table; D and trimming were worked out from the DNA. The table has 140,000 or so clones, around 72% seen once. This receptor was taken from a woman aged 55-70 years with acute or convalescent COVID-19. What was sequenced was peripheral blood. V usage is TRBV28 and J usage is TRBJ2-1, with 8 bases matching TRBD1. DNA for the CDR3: TGTGCCAGCAGTTTTAGAAGGACAGGGTACTACAATGAGCAGTTCTTC. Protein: CASSFRRTGYYNEQFF. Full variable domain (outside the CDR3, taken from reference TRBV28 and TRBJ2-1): DVKVTQSSRYLVKRTGEKVFLECVQDMDHENMFWYRQDPGLGLRLIYFSYDVKMKEKGDIPEGYSVSREKKERFSLILESASTNQTSMYLCASSFRRTGYYNEQFFGPGTRLTVL.